This TCR beta chain comes out of a study of beta chain features in type 1 diabetes. Study summary: The study examined around 99,000,000 sorted cells across all samples. Broader study findings: Sequencing of cDNA might inflate the share of cells that strongly express TCR. It was among patients, rather than healthy donors, that naive, central memory and Treg TCRB repertoires appeared more similar.

Every isolated RNA sample was fully reverse transcribed, so sequencing captured expressed TCRB transcripts. Method: immunoSEQ multiplex PCR; TCRdb's copy keeps in-frame clones and lacks some. The sample lists hundreds of thousands of clones, roughly 16% seen once, with around 0.095% in the top ten. In this sample, this clone turned up a few times. Its antigen is undetermined. By way of CD45RO/CCR7/CD25/CD127/CD95/CD27, the CD4+ regulatory, stem cell-like memory, central memory and naive cells were sorted. V gave up 4 bases and J gave up 4 bases; unmatched junction bases: 9. The CDR3 extends over 15 amino acids. In germline, CDR1 is SGHNT, CDR2 YYREEE (reference sequence).

This receptor was obtained from a man between 18 and 35 years old in good health. The sequencing sample was made of naive CD4+ T cells from blood. This chain links TRBV5-4 with TRBJ2-5; TRBD2 matches 8 bases. For the CDR3, the DNA is TGTGCCAGCAGCCGTCGGGGGGGTGGTGCAGAGACCCAGTACTTC. As protein: CASSRRGGGAETQYF. The full variable domain, in which reference TRBV5-4 and TRBJ2-5 provide the parts outside the CDR3, is ETGVTQSPTHLIKTRGQQVTLRCSSQSGHNTVSWYQQALGQGPQFIFQYYREEENGRGNFPPRFSGLQFPNYSSELNVNALELDDSALYLCASSRRGGGAETQYFGPGTRLLVL.